The 26 T cell receptor beta chains listed next were all sequenced from one sample in a study of blood T cell repertoires in COVID-19. Libraries were prepared by immunoSEQ multiplex PCR; TCRdb keeps only in-frame clonotypes and omits some of them. Here the sample spans roughly 90,000 clones, approximately 89% being singletons. Sequenced sample: peripheral blood. The receptors were gathered from a middle-aged man with acute or convalescent COVID-19.

The gene calls are TRBV4-1 and TRBJ1-6; 11 bases fit TRBD1. Losses at the gene ends were 3 bases for V and 12 bases for J; bases not matched to a gene: 4. The CDR3 spans 14 residues. Per the germline V gene, CDR1 is MGHRA and CDR2 is YSYEKL. CDR3: CASSQDRGQEPLHF. Written as DNA, the CDR3 is TGCGCCAGCAGCCAGGACAGGGGGCAAGAACCCCTCCACTTT.

The genes are TRBV4-3 and TRBJ1-1; unclear D gene. V lost 0 bases, J lost 10 bases, and 12 bases lay in between. The germline V gene encodes CDR1 LGHNA and CDR2 YSLEER. The CDR3 runs 13 residues. CDR3 amino acids: CASSQEVSPVAFF. Written as DNA, the CDR3 is TGCGCCAGCAGCCAAGAGGTGTCGCCAGTAGCTTTCTTT.

This rearrangement joins TRBV7-2 to TRBJ1-6; no definite D call. Germline V gives CDR1 SGHTA, CDR2 FQGNSA. The CDR3 has 15 amino acids. V was pared by 3 bases and J by 5 bases, with 11 bases between. CDR3 sequence (DNA): TGTGCCAGCAGCTTGGCCCCAGGCAATAATTCACCCCTCCACTTT. This translates into CASSLAPGNNSPLHF.

This rearrangement joins TRBV4-2 to TRBJ1-2; TRBD1 agrees at 12 bases. This CDR3 is built from 20 residues. The V segment lost 0 bases and the J segment 7 bases; nucleotides outside the gene matches: 18. CDR1 is LGHNA, CDR2 YNFKEQ, per germline. In DNA form, the CDR3 reads TGTGCCAGCAGCCAAGATCTGAGTGGTGGGGGACAGGGGGCCCCATTTGGCTACACCTTC. Translating it yields CASSQDLSGGGQGAPFGYTF.

The count of this clone is one. This chain joins TRBV14 and TRBJ2-6, with D possibly TRBD2 on 5 matching bases. CDR1 and CDR2 from the germline V gene are SGHDN and FVKESK. The CDR3 runs 15 residues. Trimming stripped 1 base from V and 2 bases from J, with 6 bases between. The CDR3 reads CASSQGGTGANVLTF. The CDR3 DNA reads as TGTGCCAGCAGCCAAGGAGGGACTGGGGCCAACGTCCTGACTTTC. Variable domain in full (rest from reference TRBV14 and TRBJ2-6): EAGVTQFPSHSVIEKGQTVTLRCDPISGHDNLYWYRRVMGKEIKFLLHFVKESKQDESGMPNNRFLAERTGGTYSTLKVQPAELEDSGVYFCASSQGGTGANVLTFGAGSRLTVL.

The chain combines TRBV18 with TRBJ1-2; D is unclear. The CDR3 totals 15 residues. V lost 3 bases to trimming and J lost 0 bases, with 11 bases between them. Per germline, CDR1 KGHSH and CDR2 LQKENI. CDR3 nucleotides: TGTGCCAGCTCACCGGACCGAGGGTCTAACTATGGCTACACCTTC. This sequence encodes CASSPDRGSNYGYTF. The whole variable domain, remainder taken from reference TRBV18 and TRBJ1-2, is NAGVMQNPRHLVRRRGQEARLRCSPMKGHSHVYWYRQLPEEGLKFMVYLQKENIIDESGMPKERFSAEFPKEGPSILRIQQVVRGDSAAYFCASSPDRGSNYGYTFGSGTRLTVV.

A few counts support this clone. The chain links TRBV11-2 to TRBJ1-1, with 7 bases fitting TRBD1. The CDR3 loop spans 15 amino acids. After removal of 2 bases from V and 1 base from J, the junction contained 4 bases not matched to a gene. The germline V gene has CDR1 SGHAT and CDR2 FQNNGV. The CDR3 region is CASSLTGAGNTEAFF. DNA of the CDR3: TGTGCCAGCAGCTTAACAGGGGCGGGGAACACTGAAGCTTTCTTT.

The sample holds one count of this clone. The gene calls are TRBV5-1 and TRBJ1-2; unclear D gene. V was pared by 3 bases and J by 2 bases, with 8 bases between. The CDR3 loop spans 13 amino acids. Germline CDR1 reads SGHRS; CDR2 reads YFSETQ. CDR3 nucleotide sequence: TGCGCCAGCAGCTCGACATGGAACTATGGCTACACCTTC. This gives the protein CASSSTWNYGYTF. The full variable domain, with the rest looked up from reference TRBV5-1 and TRBJ1-2, is KAGVTQTPRYLIKTRGQQVTLSCSPISGHRSVSWYQQTPGQGLQFLFEYFSETQRNKGNFPGRFSGRQFSNSRSEMNVSTLELGDSALYLCASSSTWNYGYTFGSGTRLTVV.

The chain carries TRBV19 and TRBJ1-5; TRBD1 is a possible D gene (6 bases). V lost 9 bases and J 3 bases, leaving 15 bases between the germline ends. This CDR3 has 14 amino acids. Germline CDR1 and CDR2: LNHDA and SQIVND (reference sequence). The CDR3 nucleotides read TGTGCCAGCCAGTTCAGGGGACCCAATCAGCCCCAGCATTTT. As protein: CASQFRGPNQPQHF.

The rearrangement links TRBV6-4 to TRBJ2-1, with 13 bases that match TRBD2. Germline V gene sequence: CDR1 MRHNA, CDR2 SNTAGT. Unmatched junction bases numbered 3, after V lost 6 bases and J lost 4 bases. This CDR3 has 15 amino acids. CDR3 amino acids: CASSLLAGGYNEQFF. The CDR3, as DNA: TGTGCCAGCAGCCTACTAGCGGGAGGGTACAATGAGCAGTTCTTC.

The chain uses TRBV7-8 and TRBJ1-3; D remains unclear. This CDR3 has 13 residues. Germline assignment: CDR1 SGHVS and CDR2 FQNEAQ. V dropped 4 bases and J dropped 4 bases, with 8 bases sitting between them. This chain's CDR3 is CASSSSIGNTIYF. CDR3 bases: TGTGCCAGCAGCTCTAGTATAGGAAACACCATATATTTT.

The chain employs TRBV5-8 and TRBJ1-3, with D tentatively TRBD1 (5 bases). The V and J ends lost 4 bases and 0 bases respectively, with 8 bases between them. The CDR3 loop spans 14 amino acids. CDR1 and CDR2 from the germline V gene are SGHTS and YDEGEE. Here the CDR3 DNA reads TGTGCCAGCAGCGTCGACAGCTCTGGAAACACCATATATTTT. Its protein product is CASSVDSSGNTIYF.

The J gene is TRBJ1-1, the V gene TRBV6-5, with 7 bases fitting TRBD1. Losses at the gene ends were 7 bases for V and 2 bases for J; bases not matched to a gene: 7. Per germline, CDR1 MNHEY and CDR2 SVGAGI. This CDR3 has 14 residues. The CDR3 nucleotides read TGTGCCAGCACCCAAAACAGGGGAAACACTGAAGCTTTCTTT. Its translation: CASTQNRGNTEAFF.

V gene TRBV16 combines with J gene TRBJ2-3; the D is unclear. Germline CDR1 and CDR2: KGHSY and FQNENV. The CDR3 is 15 amino acids. The V end was cut by 2 bases, the J end by 2 bases, with 11 bases between. The CDR3, as DNA: TGTGCCAGCAGCCAAGAGGCACCCTACACAGATACGCAGTATTTT. Its translation: CASSQEAPYTDTQYF.

The chain uses TRBV28 and TRBJ2-7, with D unresolved. The CDR3 loop spans 12 amino acids. V was cut by 3 bases and J by 7 bases, with 10 bases left in between. Germline V gene sequence: CDR1 MDHEN, CDR2 SYDVKM. The CDR3 DNA is TGTGCCAGCAGTTTTGGGCGCCTAGAGCAGTACTTC. Encoded protein: CASSFGRLEQYF.

The chain has TRBV4-1 and TRBJ1-2; TRBD1 matches at 9 bases. V dropped 1 base and J dropped 6; count of bases not matched to a gene: 6. The germline V gene encodes CDR1 MGHRA and CDR2 YSYEKL. This CDR3 has 15 amino acids. DNA of the CDR3: TGCGCCAGCAGCCAAGTCGGACAGGGGCCTAATGGCTACACCTTC. Protein sequence: CASSQVGQGPNGYTF.

The chain combines TRBV18 with TRBJ2-3, with 8 bases aligning to TRBD1. Per germline, CDR1 KGHSH and CDR2 LQKENI. This CDR3 is built from 15 residues. J was trimmed by 5 bases and V by 2 bases; bases with no gene match: 6. The chain's CDR3 is CASSPDRGIKDTQYF. CDR3 coding DNA: TGTGCCAGCTCACCAGACAGGGGAATAAAAGATACGCAGTATTTT.

The gene calls are TRBV7-9 and TRBJ2-7; possibly TRBD1 for D (5 bases). Trimming removed 8 bases from V and 2 bases from J, with 16 bases in between. This CDR3 region has 14 residues. Germline lookup yields CDR1 SEHNR and CDR2 FQNEAQ (reference sequence). Here the CDR3 DNA reads TGTGCCAGCGGGTCGCAGGGAAAAGCCTACGAGCAGTACTTC. This encodes CASGSQGKAYEQYF. The variable domain in full, completed from reference TRBV7-9 and TRBJ2-7, reads DTGVSQNPRHKITKRGQNVTFRCDPISEHNRLYWYRQTLGQGPEFLTYFQNEAQLEKSRLLSDRFSAERPKGSFSTLEIQRTEQGDSAMYLCASGSQGKAYEQYFGPGTRLTVT.

The chain employs TRBV3-1 (or the pseudogene TRBV3-2) and TRBJ2-1; TRBD2 aligns across 10 bases. Germline V lookup: CDR1 LGHDT, CDR2 YNNKEL (reference sequence). J gave up 8 bases and V 3 bases, and 7 bases lay outside the gene matches. The CDR3 runs 15 residues. CDR3 residues: CASSQLSSGSYEQFF. CDR3 in DNA: TGTGCCAGCAGCCAGCTATCTAGCGGGAGTTATGAGCAGTTCTTC.

This clone was recorded only once. This chain links TRBV11-2 with TRBJ1-2, with D perhaps matching TRBD1 (6 bases). The CDR3 is 13 residues long. CDR1 SGHAT and CDR2 FQNNGV come from the germline V gene. V lost 5 bases and J lost 8, with 15 bases in between. The CDR3: CASSLGGQSGYTF. The CDR3 region has the DNA TGTGCCAGCAGCCTAGGGGGGCAGAGCGGCTACACCTTC.

The V call is TRBV6-5, the J call TRBJ1-5; the match to TRBD1 covers 9 bases. Trimming took 6 bases from V and 0 from J; bases not matched to a gene: 3. This CDR3 is built from 15 residues. Germline-derived CDR1 and CDR2 are MNHEY and SVGAGI. CDR3 sequence (DNA): TGTGCCAGCAGCCAGGACAGGGGTAGCAATCAGCCCCAGCATTTT. It translates to CASSQDRGSNQPQHF.

The chain combines TRBV7-2 with TRBJ2-1; D gene uncertain. V shed 4 bases and J shed 7 bases, with 11 bases lying between them. In germline, CDR1 is SGHTA, CDR2 FQGNSA. The CDR3 runs to 13 residues. The DNA of the CDR3 is TGTGCCAGCAGCTCCCCTCTGCGGAATGAGCAGTTCTTC. Translating it yields CASSSPLRNEQFF.

Here the CDR3 reads CASSTPARGEQFF. DNA of the CDR3: TGTGCCAGCAGTACCCCGGCTAGGGGTGAGCAGTTCTTC. V and J are TRBV28 and TRBJ2-1; a weak D match, TRBD1 (5 bases). Trimming left V 5 bases short and J 9 bases short, with 14 bases between. Germline lookup yields CDR1 MDHEN and CDR2 SYDVKM. This CDR3 is 13 amino acids long.

The genes are TRBV4-2 and TRBJ2-3; TRBD2 aligns across 8 bases. Germline assignment: CDR1 LGHNA and CDR2 YNFKEQ. This CDR3 has 19 residues. Germline trimming cut 0 bases from V and 4 bases from J; bases unmatched to any gene: 15. CDR3 amino acids: CASSQEAHRERELPDTQYF. DNA of the CDR3: TGTGCCAGCAGCCAAGAAGCGCACAGGGAGCGGGAGTTACCAGATACGCAGTATTTT.

J is TRBJ1-1 and V is TRBV7-8; no definite D call. In germline, CDR1 is SGHVS, CDR2 FQNEAQ. V lost 0 bases to trimming and J lost 1 base, with 9 bases between them. The CDR3 is 15 amino acids. CDR3 coding DNA: TGTGCCAGCAGCTTAGCCGGTGTCACGAACACTGAAGCTTTCTTT. This encodes CASSLAGVTNTEAFF.

J is TRBJ2-7 and V is TRBV24-1; D gene uncertain. The CDR3 has 11 residues. Germline V gene lookup returns CDR1 KGHDR and CDR2 SFDVKD. Trimming took off 7 bases at V and 6 bases at J, with 9 bases between the two ends. CDR3 region: CATSAGPEQYF. The CDR3 region has the DNA TGTGCCACCAGCGCAGGTCCCGAGCAGTACTTC.